This TCR beta chain was recorded in a study of CD8+CD57+ T cells in acquired aplastic anemia. In the case of this clonotype: Sequence at one end of the junction differs from germline and may be a read error.

Per germline, CDR1 SGDLS and CDR2 YYNGEE. The CDR3 runs to 14 residues. Genomic DNA, the template, was used for profiling of the TCR beta VDJ and CDR3. TCRdb reprocessed the reads via MiXCR and lists one record per CDR3 protein. The sample consists of hundreds of thousands of distinct CDR3 sequences, 65% to 80% of them appearing once. The chain combines TRBV9 with TRBJ1-2; no clear D. Sequenced input: sorted CD4+, CD8+, or CD8+CD57+ T cells (not recorded which) from PBMCs. This TCR came from a human donor in good health, serving as a control. The CDR3 sequence: CASSARANNSPLPF. DNA for the CDR3: TGTGCCAGCAGCGCCCGGGCAAATAATTCACCCCTCCCCTTC.